The rows below give T cell receptor beta chains drawn from one sample of a study of T cells of healthy individuals. TCRdb ran MiXCR on the 5' RACE reads and lists one entry per CDR3 protein. Seen here are around 63,000 distinct CDR3 sequences, roughly 15% observed once, and the top ten hold around 4.5%. These receptors were taken from a human donor in good health. Both conserved end residues are part of each CDR3. Fields, in order: D gene, clone size, J gene, V gene, CDR3 DNA, CDR3 protein. D genes are given only for firm matches. Clone size is not always given. Where it is, it says once, few, many or a class for expanded clones.

>NA|few|TRBJ2-1|TRBV9
TGTGCCAGCAGCGGACTAGAACGGAACAATGAGCAGTTCTTC
CASSGLERNNEQFF
>TRBD2|few|TRBJ2-1|TRBV3-1
TGTGCCAGCAGCCAAGATTTTCCGGGACTAGCGGGAGTCGATGAGCAGTTCTTC
CASSQDFPGLAGVDEQFF
>TRBD1|few|TRBJ2-7|TRBV20-1
TGCAGTGCAACGGACAGGGGGCTTTACGAGCAGTACTTC
CSATDRGLYEQYF
>TRBD1|many|TRBJ2-6|TRBV6-4
TGTGCCAGCAGTGACTCGGACAGGGGGGCCAACGTCCTGACTTTC
CASSDSDRGANVLTF
>NA|many|TRBJ2-1|TRBV28
TGTGCCAGCAGTCGTCCGAGTAACAATGAGCAGTTCTTC
CASSRPSNNEQFF
>TRBD1|NA|TRBJ1-4|TRBV5-8
TGTGCCAGCAGCCGGGGACAGGGGAGAGGAAAACTGTTTTTT
CASSRGQGRGKLFF
>NA|many|TRBJ2-1|TRBV2
TGTGCCAGCAGTGCCGGGACTTATAATGAGCAGTTCTTC
CASSAGTYNEQFF
>TRBD1|few|TRBJ2-7|TRBV20-1
TGCAGTGCTAACAGGGGGTACGAGCAGTACTTC
CSANRGYEQYF
>TRBD1|few|TRBJ1-6|TRBV27
TGTGCCAGCAGTCCCAGGGACAGGGAGAATTCACCCCTCCACTTT
CASSPRDRENSPLHF
>TRBD1|NA|TRBJ1-5|TRBV7-8
TGTGCCAGCAGGAAGGGGGTGGATTCACAGGGGGACAATCAGCCCCAGCATTTT
CASRKGVDSQGDNQPQHF
>NA|few|TRBJ2-3|TRBV6-1
TGTGCAGGGGGAGGATTGACAGATACGCAGTATTTT
CAGGGLTDTQYF
>NA|NA|TRBJ1-3|TRBV7-2
TGTGCCAGCAGCGGGAGGCGTGGGGGGCTTGGAAACACCATATATTTT
CASSGRRGGLGNTIYF
>TRBD2|many|TRBJ2-1|TRBV25-1
TGTGCCAGCGGGTCGGGACTAGAGCACAATGAGCAGTTCTTC
CASGSGLEHNEQFF
>TRBD1|many|TRBJ1-1|TRBV6-5
TGTGCCAGCAGTTACTCAGGGGGCCGCACTGAAGCTTTCTTT
CASSYSGGRTEAFF
>TRBD2|many|TRBJ2-1|TRBV20-1
TGCAGTGCTAGAGTAGCGGGAGGGCCTTTGTACAATGAGCAGTTCTTC
CSARVAGGPLYNEQFF
>NA|few|TRBJ2-7|TRBV7-9
TGTGCCAGCAGCTTCAGTCGAGGGGACGAGCAGTACTTC
CASSFSRGDEQYF
>NA|few|TRBJ2-7|TRBV6-5
TGTGCCAGCAGTTACTCGATAGGGGACGCGAGGGACTTC
CASSYSIGDARDF
>TRBD1|many|TRBJ2-1|TRBV7-9
TGTGCCAGCAGCGATCAAGACAGGGGACCCTACAATGAGCAGTTCTTC
CASSDQDRGPYNEQFF
>NA|NA|TRBJ2-5|TRBV20-1
TGCAGTGCTAGCCGCCAGGGGAGGGGTCTAGAGACCCAGTACTTC
CSASRQGRGLETQYF
>TRBD2|many|TRBJ2-3|TRBV29-1
TGCAGCGTTGGCGGACTAGCGGGAGGGCCAAAGGTCTCAGATACGCAGTATTTT
CSVGGLAGGPKVSDTQYF
>NA|many|TRBJ2-7|TRBV7-9
TGTGCCAGCAGTCCCCCGTGGGGCTCTGAGCAGTACTTC
CASSPPWGSEQYF
>NA|many|TRBJ2-3|TRBV7-2
TGTGCCAGCAGCTTAGAATCTGCGTCTATGAATGCAGATACGCAGTATTTT
CASSLESASMNADTQYF
>NA|NA|TRBJ2-5|TRBV7-8
TGTGCCAGCAGCCAAAGTCCGACTATTCTGGAGACCCAGTACTTC
CASSQSPTILETQYF
>NA|NA|TRBJ2-7|TRBV7-9
TGTGCCAGCAGCTTAGGGAGGACAGTAGGGGAGCAGTACTTC
CASSLGRTVGEQYF
>TRBD2|few|TRBJ2-2|TRBV4-2
TGTGCCAGCAGCCAAGCGGGGGGGTTGAACACCGGGGAGCTGTTTTTT
CASSQAGGLNTGELFF
>NA|NA|TRBJ1-1|TRBV7-2
TGTGCCAGCAGCTCGGGTAGCGTGAACACTGAAGCTTTCTTT
CASSSGSVNTEAFF
>TRBD1|few|TRBJ2-7|TRBV5-1
TGCGCCAGCAGACCCGACAGGGATTCCTACGAGCAGTACTTC
CASRPDRDSYEQYF
>NA|NA|TRBJ2-7|TRBV6-1
TGTGCCAGCAGTGAATATGTCGGGACGAGCTCCTACGAGCAGTACTTC
CASSEYVGTSSYEQYF
>NA|many|TRBJ1-1|TRBV10-3
TGTGCCATCAGAGGTGTGGGGACGGGAACTGAAGCTTTCTTT
CAIRGVGTGTEAFF
>NA|NA|TRBJ2-5|TRBV20-1
TGCAGTGCAACGGGGGGCCGGGAGACCCAGTACTTC
CSATGGRETQYF
>NA|few|TRBJ2-5|TRBV7-2
TGTGCCAGCAGCTTAGGAGGGGCTCTAGCGGAGACCCAGTACTTC
CASSLGGALAETQYF
>NA|few|TRBJ2-7|TRBV6-5
TGTGCCAGCAGTTCCAGCAGTGGGTCGTACGAGCAGTACTTC
CASSSSSGSYEQYF
>TRBD2|many|TRBJ2-1|TRBV9
TGTGCCAGCAGCGAACTAGCGGGATCGTTCAATGAGCAGTTCTTC
CASSELAGSFNEQFF
>NA|NA|TRBJ2-7|TRBV10-3
TGTGCCATCAGTGAACGTGGAGCGCCTACGGGAGAGCAGTACTTC
CAISERGAPTGEQYF
>NA|few|TRBJ2-3|TRBV4-2
TGTGCCAGCAGCCAAGATCTTCGGGAGCCAGATACGCAGTATTTT
CASSQDLREPDTQYF
>NA|few|TRBJ1-5|TRBV20-1
TGCAGTGCTAGGGAAGCGGGGAATCAGCCCCAGCATTTT
CSAREAGNQPQHF
>NA|many|TRBJ1-1|TRBV20-1
TGCAGTGCTAGAGATATTAGGCAGTCTGAAGCTTTCTTT
CSARDIRQSEAFF
>NA|few|TRBJ2-1|TRBV12-5
TGTGCTAGTGGTTTGTCGAGTTGGGGGAGTGCGTTCTTC
CASGLSSWGSAFF
>NA|few|TRBJ2-2|TRBV28
TGTGCCAGCAGCTCTACCGACAGAAACACCGGGGAGCTGTTTTTT
CASSSTDRNTGELFF
>NA|many|TRBJ1-2|TRBV29-1
TGCAGCATCGTGGGGGGAAACCAGGGAATCGTCGGTGGCTACACCTTC
CSIVGGNQGIVGGYTF
>TRBD2|many|TRBJ2-1|TRBV7-9
TGTGCCAGCAGCCAAGGTAGCGGGAGCCCCCTTGGTCGGTTCTTC
CASSQGSGSPLGRFF
>NA|NA|TRBJ2-3|TRBV5-1
TGCGCCAGCAGCTTAGACGGGCGAGGCACAGATACGCAGTATTTT
CASSLDGRGTDTQYF
>NA|NA|TRBJ1-6|TRBV13
TGTGCCAGCAGCTTAGGAGACAGTAATTCACCCCTCCACTTT
CASSLGDSNSPLHF
>NA|many|TRBJ2-1|TRBV6-2/TRBV6-3
TGTGCCAGCAGCTTGGAGGCGATCAATGAGCAGTTCTTC
CASSLEAINEQFF
>NA|NA|TRBJ2-1|TRBV5-1
TGCGCCGGCAGCTTGGACGCTGGTGATGAGCAGTTCTTC
CAGSLDAGDEQFF
>NA|many|TRBJ2-5|TRBV28
TGTGCCAGCAGCCTGGCATTCCTGCCGGGGGAGACCCAGTACTTC
CASSLAFLPGETQYF
>TRBD2|many|TRBJ2-1|TRBV5-1
TGCGCCAGCAGCTCGACTAGCGGGGGGGCCGGGGCCAATGAGCAGTTCTTC
CASSSTSGGAGANEQFF
>TRBD1|NA|TRBJ1-1|TRBV25-1
TGTGCCAGCAGTGAACCCGAAGGGGGCTTCACTGAAGCTTTCTTT
CASSEPEGGFTEAFF
>TRBD2|few|TRBJ2-5|TRBV20-1
TGCAGTGCTAGCCTCCTAGCGGGGTCCCAAGAGACCCAGTACTTC
CSASLLAGSQETQYF
>NA|few|TRBJ1-1|TRBV3-1
TGTGCCAGCAGCCAAGGAAGGGGTACGAACACTGAAGCTTTCTTT
CASSQGRGTNTEAFF
>NA|many|TRBJ1-3|TRBV10-2
TGCGCCAGCAGTGACCGGGGACTAAGCTCTGGAAACACCATATATTTT
CASSDRGLSSGNTIYF
>TRBD1|few|TRBJ2-5|TRBV24-1
TGTGCCACCAGTGATCCCAGGGGGGAGACCCAGTACTTC
CATSDPRGETQYF
>NA|few|TRBJ2-7|TRBV7-2
TGTGCCAGCAGCCGCGACAGAATGTACGAGCAGTACTTC
CASSRDRMYEQYF
>TRBD2|NA|TRBJ2-1|TRBV9
TGTGCCAGCAGCCCTGACCCGACTTTTGGCGGGAGGCCCAGTGAGCAGTTCTTC
CASSPDPTFGGRPSEQFF